Following are 17 T cell receptor beta chains from one sample sequenced in a study of regulatory T cells in long-lasting Graves disease. Relying on iRepertoire HTBI primers and Arm-PCR of CDR3 regions, the team built TCR beta libraries. A single record per CDR3 protein comes from TCRdb applying MiXCR to the multiplex PCR reads. The sample includes around 460,000 distinct CDR3 sequences, approximately 21% of them seen just once. The time point here: persistent/refractory GD, antithyroid drugs over 5 years with positive TRAb. Scientists built the TCR library using RNA that was extracted from PBMCs. This material consisted of peripheral blood mononuclear cells (PBMCs), taken when the disease was refractory, from a patient treated with antithyroid drugs. The receptors here all came from a female donor with Graves disease.

The rearrangement joins TRBV28 to TRBJ2-1, with 7 bases matching TRBD2. The CDR3 loop spans 15 amino acids. Germline V gene lookup returns CDR1 MDHEN and CDR2 SYDVKM. V gave up 6 bases and J gave up 0 bases; unmatched junction bases: 5. CDR3 DNA: TGTGCCAGCAGGGTGAGCGGGGTCTCCTACAATGAGCAGTTCTTC. Its protein is CASRVSGVSYNEQFF. Supplemented by reference TRBV28 and TRBJ2-1, the full variable domain reads DVKVTQSSRYLVKRTGEKVFLECVQDMDHENMFWYRQDPGLGLRLIYFSYDVKMKEKGDIPEGYSVSREKKERFSLILESASTNQTSMYLCASRVSGVSYNEQFFGPGTRLTVL.

In this sample, this clonotype turned up many times. The V gene is TRBV12-3 or TRBV12-4, the J gene TRBJ1-2; maybe TRBD1 (5 bases). V gave up 10 bases and J gave up 3 bases, with 18 bases separating them. This CDR3 contains 14 residues. The CDR3 is CATRRDDSHYGYTF. DNA for the CDR3: TGTGCCACCAGACGCGACGACAGTCACTATGGCTACACCTTC.

In its sample, this clonotype was seen a few times. The rearrangement links TRBV30 to TRBJ1-2; D is perhaps TRBD1 (5 bases). In germline, CDR1 is GTSNPN, CDR2 SVGIG (reference sequence). The CDR3 contains 14 residues. The V and J ends lost 4 bases and 8 bases respectively, with 20 bases between them. The CDR3 DNA sequence: TGTGCCTGGATCGGCGTGGGGCGCCTTGGGGGCTACACCTTC. Encoded protein: CAWIGVGRLGGYTF.

The V and J genes are TRBV28 and TRBJ2-7; tentative D call: TRBD2 (6 bases). Germline V CDR1 and CDR2: MDHEN, SYDVKM. The CDR3 has 17 residues. Trimming stripped 6 bases from V and 5 bases from J, with 26 bases between. For the CDR3, the DNA is TGTGCCAGCAGCAGAATAAGCCGGGACTTTTGGGACCACGAGCAGTACTTC. The encoded protein is CASSRISRDFWDHEQYF.

The chain recombines TRBV5-1 with TRBJ2-7, with TRBD1 identical over 10 bases. Germline V gene sequence: CDR1 SGHRS, CDR2 YFSETQ. This CDR3 region has 16 residues. Losses at the gene ends were 1 base for V and 4 bases for J; bases not matched to a gene: 8. The CDR3, as DNA: TGCGCCAGCAGCTTGTACCGGGACAGGGGAGAGTACGAGCAGTACTTC. The encoded protein is CASSLYRDRGEYEQYF.

This clonotype was recorded at least ten times. The chain is built from TRBV28 and TRBJ2-5; 9 bases match TRBD2. Trimming took 5 bases from V and 3 from J; bases not matched to a gene: 7. CDR1 and CDR2 from the germline V gene are MDHEN and SYDVKM. The CDR3 covers 15 residues. CDR3 coding DNA: TGTGCCAGCAGTGGGGGGGGACTAGCAAAAGAGACCCAGTACTTC. This sequence encodes CASSGGGLAKETQYF. Combining the CDR3 with reference TRBV28 and TRBJ2-5 gives the whole variable domain DVKVTQSSRYLVKRTGEKVFLECVQDMDHENMFWYRQDPGLGLRLIYFSYDVKMKEKGDIPEGYSVSREKKERFSLILESASTNQTSMYLCASSGGGLAKETQYFGPGTRLLVL.

The V gene is TRBV15, the J gene TRBJ1-1, with D hard to call. Germline V gene lookup returns CDR1 LNHNV and CDR2 YYDKDF (reference sequence). V lost 7 bases and J 0 bases, leaving 12 bases between the germline ends. The CDR3 contains 14 residues. Here the CDR3 reads CATKEGSMNTEAFF. CDR3 DNA sequence: TGTGCCACCAAGGAAGGATCGATGAACACTGAAGCTTTCTTT.

This clonotype was counted many times. The gene calls are TRBV6-9 and TRBJ2-5; 14 nucleotides line up with TRBD2. The CDR3 is 17 residues long. The germline CDR1 and CDR2 sequences are MNHGY and SVAAGI. V lost 4 bases and J lost 5; bases outside the gene matches: 9. This CDR3 reads CASSSGLAGATVETQYF. As DNA, the CDR3 is TGTGCCAGCAGTTCGGGACTAGCGGGAGCGACGGTTGAGACCCAGTACTTC.

This clonotype was recorded many times. This chain's CDR3 is CSVGLAGGNWETQYF. DNA of the CDR3: TGCAGCGTCGGGCTAGCGGGGGGGAATTGGGAGACCCAGTACTTC. The gene calls are TRBV29-1 and TRBJ2-5; 12 nucleotides agree with TRBD2. The V gene's germline CDR1 is SQVTM and CDR2 ANQGSEA. This CDR3 spans 15 amino acids. Trimming took 6 bases from V and 5 from J; bases not matched to a gene: 10.

The table lists this clonotype with many counts. The gene calls are TRBV5-8 and TRBJ2-4, with TRBD1 as a possible D gene (6 bases). The CDR3 length is 15 residues. CDR1 and CDR2 from the germline V gene are SGHTS and YDEGEE. V was pared by 4 bases and J by 8 bases, with 19 bases between. The CDR3 region is CASSAEGVPRDIQYF. CDR3 bases: TGTGCCAGCAGCGCCGAGGGGGTCCCGAGGGACATTCAGTACTTC.

At least ten counts were recorded for this clonotype. The V and J genes are TRBV28 and TRBJ2-7, with a possible D match to TRBD1 (6 bases). The CDR3 extends over 13 amino acids. The germline gives CDR1 MDHEN, CDR2 SYDVKM. V dropped 6 bases and J dropped 7 bases, with 16 bases sitting between them. Here the CDR3 reads CASRRGGPLEQYF. The CDR3 DNA follows: TGTGCCAGCAGGAGAGGGGGTCCCCTAGAGCAGTACTTC. Full variable domain (rest looked up from reference TRBV28 and TRBJ2-7): DVKVTQSSRYLVKRTGEKVFLECVQDMDHENMFWYRQDPGLGLRLIYFSYDVKMKEKGDIPEGYSVSREKKERFSLILESASTNQTSMYLCASRRGGPLEQYFGPGTRLTVT.

This clonotype was observed a few times. The chain uses TRBV19 and TRBJ1-1; a possible D gene is TRBD1 (6 bases). From germline, CDR1 is LNHDA and CDR2 SQIVND (reference sequence). Trimming stripped 7 bases from V and 2 bases from J, with 17 bases between. The CDR3 loop spans 15 amino acids. CDR3 sequence (DNA): TGTGCCAGTAACATCGGGGGCCGGGCTAACACTGAAGCTTTCTTT. Residues: CASNIGGRANTEAFF.

This clonotype has ten or more counts. The chain recombines TRBV25-1 with TRBJ2-5; the match to TRBD2 covers 10 bases. The CDR3 length is 15 residues. The J segment lost 4 bases and the V segment lost 6 bases, leaving 8 bases of the junction unmatched. In germline, CDR1 is MGHDK, CDR2 SYGVNS. The CDR3 coding sequence is TGTGCCAGCAGCCTTAGCGGGGGGATGAGAGAGACCCAGTACTTC. It yields the protein CASSLSGGMRETQYF. The whole variable domain, remainder taken from reference TRBV25-1 and TRBJ2-5, is EADIYQTPRYLVIGTGKKITLECSQTMGHDKMYWYQQDPGMELHLIHYSYGVNSTEKGDLSSESTVSRIRTEHFPLTLESARPSHTSQYLCASSLSGGMRETQYFGPGTRLLVL.

There are many counts of this clonotype. The V and J genes are TRBV12-3 or TRBV12-4 and TRBJ1-1; no firm D call. The CDR3 runs 16 residues. The V gene lost 9 bases and the J gene lost 4 bases, with 24 bases spanning the gap. CDR3 protein: CASGRYLRERGTEAFF. CDR3 coding DNA: TGTGCCAGTGGAAGGTATTTGAGGGAAAGAGGCACTGAAGCTTTCTTT.

In its sample, this clonotype was seen a few times. The rearrangement links TRBV27 to TRBJ2-2, with TRBD1 identical over 7 bases. This CDR3 comprises 16 residues. CDR1 is MNHEY, CDR2 SMNVEV, per germline (reference sequence). With V trimmed by 5 bases and J by 1 base, 7 bases remained unmatched. The CDR3 region has the DNA TGTGCCAGCAGTCTTATTGGGACAGTGAACACCGGGGAGCTGTTTTTT. Translated, it gives CASSLIGTVNTGELFF.

This clonotype appeared a few times. Here the CDR3 DNA reads TGTGCCAGCTCACCACAACTGACCGGGACAGATTATGGCTACACCTTC. This codes for CASSPQLTGTDYGYTF. The J gene is TRBJ1-2, the V gene TRBV18, with 7 bases that match TRBD1. The CDR3 runs 16 residues. V shed 1 base, J shed 5 bases, and the junction held 10 bases outside the gene matches. Per germline, CDR1 KGHSH and CDR2 LQKENI.

This clonotype has ten or more counts. The CDR3 nucleotides read TGTGCCAGTAGTATAGAGACAGGGGGGGAGACCCAGTACTTC. It codes for CASSIETGGETQYF. The chain links TRBV19 to TRBJ2-5; TRBD1 matches 9 bases. The CDR3 runs to 14 residues. The germline CDR1 and CDR2 sequences are LNHDA and SQIVND (reference sequence). Trimming cost V 0 bases and J 5 bases; bases outside gene matches: 1.